This TCR beta chain was sequenced for a study of T cell changes during pregnancy in multiple sclerosis. Sequencing was performed with immunoSEQ multiplex PCR; in TCRdb, only in-frame clones are kept and a portion is missing. The profile covers around 56,000 clones, with approximately 94% appearing a single time and over 2% taken by the ten largest. This CDR3 has 15 residues. V shed 3 bases and J 4 bases; nucleotides not matched to a gene: 7. Germline V gives CDR1 SGHRS, CDR2 YFSETQ. The receptor was isolated from a female donor with multiple sclerosis, enrolled in a pregnancy study. This sample comprised CD8+ T cells from peripheral blood mononuclear cells, obtained after pregnancy. The chain combines TRBV5-1 with TRBJ1-2; 9 positions match TRBD1. CDR3 residues: CASSSATGGPYGYTF. For the CDR3, the DNA is TGCGCCAGCAGCTCTGCAACAGGGGGCCCCTATGGCTACACCTTC.